Below, 8 T cell receptor beta chains from the same sample are listed, as sequenced in a study of neurological immune-mediated disorders. MiXCR, applied by TCRdb to the 5' RACE reads, yields one record per CDR3 protein. The table has 55,000 to 70,000 distinct CDR3 sequences, around 4.8% seen once. Sequenced sample: PBMCs. These TCRs come from a woman aged 50 to 65 with multiple sclerosis.

In its sample, this clonotype was seen many times. The J gene is TRBJ2-1, the V gene TRBV5-1, with TRBD1 identical over 7 bases. This CDR3 spans 14 amino acids. Germline CDR1 is SGHRS and CDR2 is YFSETQ. V was pared by 0 bases and J by 7 bases, with 4 bases of the junction left unmatched. CDR3 amino acids: CASSLATGENEQFF. The CDR3 region has the DNA TGCGCCAGCAGCTTGGCAACAGGGGAAAATGAGCAGTTCTTC.

This clonotype occurred many times. The chain carries TRBV4-3 and TRBJ2-3; D remains ambiguous. The CDR3 is made up of 14 amino acids. Germline values: CDR1 LGHNA, CDR2 YSLEER. The V end lost 0 bases, the J end lost 4 bases, and 8 bases lay between the germline ends. CDR3 in DNA: TGCGCCAGCAGCCAAGACCGGCCCGCAGATACGCAGTATTTT. Its protein product is CASSQDRPADTQYF.

With regard to this clonotype: The missing conserved phenylalanine or tryptophan at the end of this CDR3 makes a read error likely. The J gene is TRBJ2-7, the V gene TRBV10-3; D is ambiguous. The length of the CDR3 is 15 residues. V gave up 2 bases and J gave up 0 bases, with 11 bases separating them. The germline V gene has CDR1 ENHRY and CDR2 SYGVKD. The CDR3 protein is CAISEETLTSYEQYN. CDR3 sequence (DNA): TGTGCCATCAGTGAGGAGACACTTACCTCCTACGAGCAGTACAAC.

This clonotype was observed a handful of times. The J gene is TRBJ2-7, the V gene TRBV6-6; D ambiguous. CDR3 length: 13 residues. Germline V CDR1 and CDR2: MNHNY, SVGAGI (reference sequence). V was shortened by 4 bases and J by 5 bases, with 12 bases between the two germline ends. As DNA, the CDR3 is TGTGCCAGCAGTTCTGCCTGGGTAAACGAGCAGTACGTC. It codes for CASSSAWVNEQYV.

This clonotype has a count of ten or more. The chain carries TRBV3-1 and TRBJ2-3; D gene uncertain. CDR1 and CDR2 (germline): LGHDT, YNNKEL (reference sequence). CDR3 size: 12 residues. V was pared by 4 bases and J by 7 bases, with 9 bases between. CDR3: CASSLPGNTQYF. CDR3 coding DNA: TGTGCCAGCAGCCTGCCTGGAAATACGCAGTATTTT.

This clonotype was detected ten times or more. The rearrangement joins TRBV7-8 to TRBJ2-7; D gene uncertain. This CDR3 has 15 residues. Trimming removed 0 bases at V and 0 bases at J, with 9 bases between. CDR1 is SGHVS and CDR2 is FQNEAQ in the germline V gene. The CDR3 loop is CASSLAHPGSYEQYV. CDR3 sequence (DNA): TGTGCCAGCAGCTTAGCGCACCCTGGCTCCTACGAGCAGTACGTC.

This clonotype was seen many times. The rearrangement uses TRBV20-1 and TRBJ2-3, with 8 positions matching TRBD2. The germline gives CDR1 DFQATT, CDR2 SNEGSKA (reference sequence). CDR3 length: 12 residues. The trim removed 6 bases at V and 6 bases at J, leaving 5 bases unmatched. In DNA, the CDR3 is TGCAGTGCCGGCGGGGGGTCGGATACGCAGTATTTT. Amino acid sequence: CSAGGGSDTQYF.

This clonotype was detected many times. The chain uses TRBV12-3 or TRBV12-4 and TRBJ1-1, with D possibly matching TRBD1 (6 bases). Trimming left V 3 bases short and J 5 bases short, with 13 bases between. CDR3 size: 14 residues. CDR3 in DNA: TGTGCCAGCAGTTTTGAACAGGGTAGGACTGAAGCTTTCTTT. Encoded protein: CASSFEQGRTEAFF.